The clone carrying this T cell receptor beta chain has a count of ten or more. What it recognizes is unknown. These data originate in a study of T cells in Graves' hyperthyroidism and ophthalmopathy. Study information: Blood from the periphery was taken at initial diagnosis, before any treatment. Findings and limits, study-wide: Most thyroid clonotypes expanded above 0.001 appeared in blood too. Separating ophthalmopathy from stable hyperthyroidism was achieved by a 13 V-J model.

The CDR3 totals 12 residues. Trimming left V 4 bases short and J 1 base short, with 4 bases between. CDR1 and CDR2 from the germline V gene are MNHNY and SVGAGI (reference sequence). RNA transcripts were the template for amplifying TCR beta CDR3 regions. An initial round of RT-PCR targeting the TCR CDR3 relied on the HTBI primer set. Each CDR3 protein gets one entry after TCRdb re-called the multiplex PCR reads with MiXCR. Of fewer than 30,000 distinct CDR3 sequences in the sample, approximately 49% are singletons; the top ten hold roughly 26%. The chain employs TRBV6-6 and TRBJ2-5; the D is unclear. The source is a woman in her thirties or forties with Graves' hyperthyroidism that later progressed to Graves' ophthalmopathy. The sequenced material came from blood. As DNA, the CDR3 is TGTGCCAGCAGTTTCTTCCAAGAGACCCAGTACTTC. Amino acid sequence: CASSFFQETQYF.